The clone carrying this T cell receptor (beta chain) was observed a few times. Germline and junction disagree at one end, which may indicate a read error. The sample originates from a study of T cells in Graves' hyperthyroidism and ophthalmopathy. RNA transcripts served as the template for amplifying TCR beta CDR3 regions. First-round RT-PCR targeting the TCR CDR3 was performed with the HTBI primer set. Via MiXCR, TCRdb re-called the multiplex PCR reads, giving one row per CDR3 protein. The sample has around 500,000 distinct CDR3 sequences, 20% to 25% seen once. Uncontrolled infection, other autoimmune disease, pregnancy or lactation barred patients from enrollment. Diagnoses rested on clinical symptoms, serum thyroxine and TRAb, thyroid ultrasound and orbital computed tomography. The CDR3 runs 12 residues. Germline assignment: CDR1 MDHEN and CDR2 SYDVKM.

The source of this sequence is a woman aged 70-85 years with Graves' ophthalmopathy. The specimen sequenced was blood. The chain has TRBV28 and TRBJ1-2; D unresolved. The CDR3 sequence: CAGRVRFGGYTF. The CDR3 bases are TGTGCCGGCAGAGTCAGATTCGGTGGCTACACCTTC.